What follows is one T cell receptor (beta chain) and its context. The sample belongs to a study of blood T cell repertoires in COVID-19. Sequencing was performed with immunoSEQ multiplex PCR; in TCRdb, only in-frame clones are kept and a portion is missing. The data hold 150,000 to 200,000 clones, with over 75% observed a single time. The CDR3 spans 10 residues. CDR1 is DFQATT, CDR2 SNEGSKA, per germline (reference sequence). V shed 6 bases and J shed 6 bases, with 7 bases lying between them. This TCR was sampled from a woman in her fifties or sixties who had recovered from COVID-19. Input material: PBMCs or T cells enriched from blood (not recorded which). This chain joins TRBV20-1 and TRBJ2-3; D gene ambiguous. Here the CDR3 reads CSATGDTQYF. The CDR3 DNA reads as TGCAGTGCAACCGGGGATACGCAGTATTTT.